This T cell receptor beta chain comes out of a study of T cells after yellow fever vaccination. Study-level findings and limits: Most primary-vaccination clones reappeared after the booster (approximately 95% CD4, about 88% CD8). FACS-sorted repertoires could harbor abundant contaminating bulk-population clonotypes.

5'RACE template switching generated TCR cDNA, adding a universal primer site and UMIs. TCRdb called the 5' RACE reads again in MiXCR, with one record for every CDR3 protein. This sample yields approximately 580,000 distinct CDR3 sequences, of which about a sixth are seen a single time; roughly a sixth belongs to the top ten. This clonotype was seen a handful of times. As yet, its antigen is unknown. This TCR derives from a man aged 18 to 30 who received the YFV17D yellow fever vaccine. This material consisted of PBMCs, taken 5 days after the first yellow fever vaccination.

CDR3 nucleotide sequence: TGTGCCAGCAGCTTAGGGACGGTAGAACAGCCCCAGCATTTT. This translates into CASSLGTVEQPQHF. The V call is TRBV5-6, the J call TRBJ1-5; possible D gene TRBD1, 5 bases. Per the germline V gene, CDR1 is SGHDT and CDR2 is YYEEEE. Trimming stripped 2 bases from V and 7 bases from J, with 13 bases between. The CDR3 sequence is 14 residues long.